A single sample is the source of the 21 T cell receptor beta chains below, sequenced in a study of a mutant IDH1 vaccine in newly diagnosed glioma. Time point reported: week 35, safety follow-up. Vaccinated patients received 300 ug of mutant IDH1 20-mer peptide per dose, with topical imiquimod. Libraries were prepared by immunoSEQ multiplex PCR; TCRdb keeps only in-frame clonotypes and omits some of them. Among tens of thousands of clones listed, 75% to 85% were seen once. Their specific antigens are unknown. The specimen comprised PBMCs, sampled from a glioma patient whose treatment included an IDH1 peptide vaccine. The receptors originated from a man in his forties with glioma.

V usage is TRBV5-6 and J usage is TRBJ2-5, with D possibly TRBD1 on 6 matching bases. Trimming left V 5 bases short and J 0 bases short, with 11 bases between. CDR3 length: 14 residues. The germline V gene encodes CDR1 SGHDT and CDR2 YYEEEE. CDR3 loop: CASRRTVYQETQYF. The DNA for the CDR3 is TGTGCCAGCAGGCGGACAGTATACCAAGAGACCCAGTACTTC.

The chain uses TRBV6-5 and TRBJ1-2; no firm D call. This CDR3 has 13 amino acids. Trimming cost V 5 bases and J 8 bases, with 15 bases left between them. Germline CDR1 reads MNHEY; CDR2 reads SVGAGI. CDR3 sequence: CASSEAGSWGYTF. CDR3 nucleotide sequence: TGTGCCAGCAGTGAAGCGGGGAGTTGGGGCTACACCTTC.

The J gene is TRBJ2-7, the V gene TRBV6-1; perhaps TRBD1 as D (5 bases). This CDR3 is built from 14 residues. Trimming shortened V by 3 bases and J by 1 base, and 10 bases separated the two germline ends. Germline CDR1 reads MNHNS; CDR2 reads SASEGT. The CDR3 DNA follows: TGTGCCAGCAGTGACCAGGGCTGGTCCTACGAGCAGTACTTC. It encodes CASSDQGWSYEQYF.

The chain couples TRBV11-2 to TRBJ2-2, with D perhaps TRBD1 (5 bases). CDR1 SGHAT and CDR2 FQNNGV come from the germline V gene. This CDR3 has 16 residues. V lost 0 bases and J 3 bases, leaving 11 bases between the germline ends. The CDR3 DNA reads as TGTGCCAGCAGCTTAGACGGCCAGGGCTACACCGGGGAGCTGTTTTTT. It encodes CASSLDGQGYTGELFF.

The chain uses TRBV15 and TRBJ1-2; TRBD1 might be the D (6 bases). V was shortened by 3 bases and J by 4 bases, with 12 bases between the two germline ends. The CDR3 covers 14 residues. Germline V lookup: CDR1 LNHNV, CDR2 YYDKDF (reference sequence). The CDR3 nucleotides are TGTGCCACCAGCAGGGCAGGGGATACCTATGGCTACACCTTC. This encodes CATSRAGDTYGYTF.

J is TRBJ2-5 and V is TRBV29-1; D is undetermined. The CDR3 loop spans 14 amino acids. Germline CDR1 is SQVTM and CDR2 is ANQGSEA. The V end lost 0 bases, the J end lost 5 bases, and 13 bases lay between the germline ends. DNA of the CDR3: TGCAGCGTTGAAGACCCCGAGTTCCGCGAGACCCAGTACTTC. This translates into CSVEDPEFRETQYF.

This chain uses TRBV13 with TRBJ2-5; 10 bases agree with TRBD2. CDR3 length equals 17 residues. Looked up from germline, CDR1 is PRHDT and CDR2 is FYEKMQ (reference sequence). V lost 4 bases to trimming and J lost 5 bases; unmatched junction nucleotides: 13. The CDR3 here is CASSSPPSGGPTETQYF. The CDR3 coding sequence is TGTGCCAGCAGCTCCCCCCCTAGCGGGGGCCCTACCGAGACCCAGTACTTC.

This chain links TRBV6-5 with TRBJ2-7, with D possibly matching TRBD1 (5 bases). In germline, CDR1 is MNHEY, CDR2 SVGAGI. CDR3 size: 14 residues. Trimming took off 4 bases at V and 2 bases at J, with 12 bases between the two ends. The CDR3 protein is CASSSGQGTYEQYF. CDR3 nucleotides: TGTGCCAGCAGTTCTGGTCAGGGTACCTACGAGCAGTACTTC.

The V gene is TRBV6-1, the J gene TRBJ2-5; tentative D call: TRBD1 (5 bases). This CDR3 is 13 amino acids long. Deletions cut 4 bases from V and 5 bases from J, with 11 bases between. Germline CDR1 MNHNS, CDR2 SASEGT. Here the CDR3 reads CASSGTNGETQYF. CDR3 nucleotides: TGTGCCAGCAGTGGGACAAATGGGGAGACCCAGTACTTC.

This clone was counted between two and nine times. The chain carries TRBV9 and TRBJ2-5, with D possibly TRBD1 on 5 matching bases. Trimming took off 3 bases at V and 5 bases at J, with 14 bases between the two ends. Germline V CDR1 and CDR2: SGDLS, YYNGEE. This CDR3 is 14 amino acids long. The CDR3 loop is CASSATAGWETQYF. DNA of the CDR3: TGTGCCAGCAGCGCCACTGCAGGGTGGGAGACCCAGTACTTC.

This clone was seen only a few times. The gene calls are TRBV2 and TRBJ2-1; no definite D call. The CDR3 consists of 15 residues. Trimming removed 6 bases at V and 0 bases at J, with 12 bases between. CDR1 is SNHLY and CDR2 is FYNNEI in the germline V gene. For the CDR3, the DNA is TGTGCCAGCAGCGAGGTGCTTATCTCCTACAATGAGCAGTTCTTC. Its translation: CASSEVLISYNEQFF.

V is TRBV5-1 and J is TRBJ1-2, with D hard to call. CDR1 is SGHRS, CDR2 YFSETQ, per germline. Trimming pared 6 bases from V and 2 bases from J, leaving 14 bases between. The CDR3 runs 14 residues. CDR3 coding DNA: TGCGCCAGCAAATCCTTGGTACAGAACTATGGCTACACCTTC. This codes for CASKSLVQNYGYTF.

The chain couples TRBV5-1 to TRBJ2-7; TRBD1 matches 10 bases. The ends lost 4 bases at V and 7 bases at J; junction bases unmatched: 8. CDR1 is SGHRS and CDR2 is YFSETQ in the germline V gene. The CDR3 is made up of 14 amino acids. DNA for the CDR3: TGCGCCAGCAGCAGAGGGACAGGGGAGAATGAGCAGTACTTC. The encoded protein is CASSRGTGENEQYF.

The chain links TRBV5-6 to TRBJ1-1; possible D gene TRBD1, 6 bases. The CDR3 is 18 amino acids. Per germline, CDR1 SGHDT and CDR2 YYEEEE. V was clipped by 3 bases and J by 8 bases, with 29 bases between them. CDR3 protein: CASSSMRRLRDILAEAFF. The CDR3 DNA is TGTGCCAGCAGCTCAATGCGCCGCCTCCGGGACATTCTCGCCGAAGCTTTCTTT.

The genes are TRBV5-4 and TRBJ2-1, with D perhaps given as TRBD1 or TRBD2 (5 bases each). CDR1 and CDR2 (germline): SGHNT, YYREEE (reference sequence). V lost 4 bases and J 7 bases, leaving 15 bases between the germline ends. The CDR3 has 14 amino acids. CDR3 in DNA: TGTGCCAGCAGCCCTGGGGGATATATAAATGAGCAGTTCTTC. Protein: CASSPGGYINEQFF.

This clone was recorded once. The V call is TRBV7-2, the J call TRBJ1-2; D might be TRBD1 (5 bases). V lost 7 bases and J lost 3, with 21 bases in between. CDR1 is SGHTA and CDR2 is FQGNSA in the germline V gene. CDR3 size: 16 residues. The DNA of the CDR3 is TGTGCCAGCACCCCAAGCGTCGCGGACAAAGACTATGGCTACACCTTC. Amino acid sequence: CASTPSVADKDYGYTF.

This rearrangement joins TRBV4-3 to TRBJ2-7, with 8 bases identical to TRBD1. Per the germline V gene, CDR1 is LGHNA and CDR2 is YSLEER. After removal of 2 bases from V and 4 bases from J, the junction contained 10 bases not matched to a gene. The CDR3 has 16 amino acids. The CDR3 DNA sequence: TGCGCCAGCAGCCAAAGAAATGGGGGACAGGCATACGAGCAGTACTTC. This codes for CASSQRNGGQAYEQYF.

This chain joins TRBV4-1 and TRBJ2-7, with TRBD2 matching 8 bases. Germline V gene data show CDR1 as MGHRA and CDR2 as YSYEKL. This CDR3 comprises 15 residues. Losses at the gene ends were 1 base for V and 4 bases for J; bases not matched to a gene: 6. This CDR3 reads CASSQVWASGYEQYF. CDR3 coding DNA: TGCGCCAGCAGCCAAGTCTGGGCTAGCGGGTACGAGCAGTACTTC.

The genes are TRBV7-9 and TRBJ1-2, with D possibly being TRBD1 (6 bases). Trimming shortened V by 3 bases and J by 8 bases, and 16 bases separated the two germline ends. The CDR3 is 14 residues long. The V gene's germline CDR1 is SEHNR and CDR2 FQNEAQ (reference sequence). The CDR3 is CASSFPQGRKGYTF. The CDR3 DNA reads as TGTGCCAGCAGCTTTCCACAGGGTAGGAAGGGCTACACCTTC.

V and J are TRBV6-6 and TRBJ2-7; D remains unclear. Germline V lookup: CDR1 MNHNY, CDR2 SVGAGI (reference sequence). CDR3 length: 11 residues. The V gene lost 6 bases and the J gene lost 3 bases, with 6 bases spanning the gap. The CDR3, as DNA: TGTGCCAGCAGGGGCAGCTACGAGCAGTACTTC. Translation gives CASRGSYEQYF.

In DNA, the CDR3 is TGTGCCAGCAGTGACGCAGGGGTGGGTGAAGCTTTCTTT. Translation: CASSDAGVGEAFF. The chain links TRBV6-4 to TRBJ1-1, with a possible D match to TRBD1 (6 bases). CDR3 length: 13 residues. The V gene's germline CDR1 is MRHNA and CDR2 SNTAGT. V dropped 2 bases and J dropped 7 bases, with 11 bases sitting between them.